This T cell receptor beta chain was documented in a study of beta chain features in type 1 diabetes (dated by TCRdb to the late 2010s). For the wider study: No differences in mean age, gender distribution, total cell number or subset yield were found between patients and healthy donors. Across all samples, fewer than 130 million sorted cells were examined, and cell number per subset correlated strongly with RNA yield. In the study, TCRB repertoires of sorted circulating CD4+ T cell subsets from recently diagnosed type 1 diabetes patients were compared with those of matched healthy donors. Regulatory and stem cell-like memory subsets were obtained from only 8 patients and about 8 healthy donors, while naive and central memory subsets were obtained from all 30 or so donors. On the study overall, not on this receptor specifically: Because cDNA rather than genomic DNA was sequenced, highly expressing activated cells could have been over-represented, although no difference in activation and CD3 levels was found between groups. PCR might favor shorter templates, but patient and control samples were amplified and corrected together, so any skew would affect both groups equally. Because the HLA sub-analyses included only small numbers of individuals, any influence of HLA type on TCRB rearrangement was left unresolved. Naive, central memory and regulatory TCRB repertoires appeared more similar among patients than among healthy donors. In all four CD4+ subsets, TCRB CDR3 length was moderately but significantly shorter in type 1 diabetes patients. At VDJ recombination sites, type 1 diabetes patients had fewer insertions and more deleted nucleotides, which implies abnormalities in thymic rearrangement.

A single peripheral blood draw of approximately 110 mL on average was collected from each donor into heparinised tubes. A BD FACSAria II was used to sort naive, central memory, regulatory and stem cell-like memory CD4+ T cells with a panel that included CD45RO, CCR7, CD25, CD127, CD95 and CD27. Purity was above 98% for every sorted population. PBMCs were separated immediately by Lymphoprep density gradient centrifugation and were stained directly, without being cultured. Samples were stained and sorted in pairs, with one healthy donor and one patient per experiment, so that batch effects were minimized. Comment on this clone: Its antigen remains unidentified. No qualities accompany the bases; no much larger clone lies one base away.

The CDR3 spans 16 residues, from the cysteine through the phenylalanine. The CDR3 DNA has 48 bases and is translated from base 1. The germline V and J ends show losses of 4 bases and 3 bases respectively, and no gene match explains 9 bases of the junction. CDR1 and CDR2 are read off the germline V gene as SGDLS and YYNGEE. All of the isolated RNA was reverse transcribed with the High Capacity cDNA Reverse Transcription Kit, so expressed TCRB transcripts were sequenced. Deep immunoSEQ sequencing was performed on naive, central memory and regulatory T cell samples, with an average of roughly 3.5 million total reads per sample. Sorted cells were lysed in RLT buffer and RNA was extracted with DNase-treated RNeasy Micro or Mini kits, depending on cell number. To prevent cross-contamination, each cell subset was processed individually, whereas patient and healthy donor samples were processed jointly. The immunoSEQ multiplex PCR was used to amplify TCRB sequences from cDNA, generating 87-bp fragments that spanned the CDR3 region. Sequencing of the amplicons was performed on the Illumina HiSeq platform. The authors' pipeline ran thus. Synthetic template baselines were used to correct PCR bias computationally, reads within Hamming distance 2 were collapsed together, and singletons that could not be merged were discarded. Reads were aligned against IMGT so that V, D and J genes, CDR3 length and insertions or deletions at six rearrangement sites could be assigned. Clonotype counts were normalized to sorted cell number within each subset before computing true diversity and Gini coefficients with the tcR R package. The overlap coefficient, calculated on TCRB nucleotide sequences, was used to measure repertoire sharing. TCRdb re-hosts the immuneACCESS table, in-frame sequences only. Its copies lack some clones; in the studies checked, an unresolved V gene accounts for under half of them, and the cause for the rest is not known. V, J and clone size are those of that table, while D and trimming were read from the DNA. In all, the sample holds about 220,000 clones, and around 9.9% of those were seen once. 1% to 1.5% of the sample rests with the top ten.

The chain couples TRBV9 to TRBJ2-3; 9 bases in the junction line up with TRBD2. The clonotype was recovered from a man aged 18 to 29 in good health. Sequenced material: central memory CD4+ T cells from blood. The DNA sequence is given as TGTGCCAGCAGCATAGCGGCGGGAGGGCCGACAGATACGCAGTATTTT. Translated, it gives CASSIAAGGPTDTQYF.